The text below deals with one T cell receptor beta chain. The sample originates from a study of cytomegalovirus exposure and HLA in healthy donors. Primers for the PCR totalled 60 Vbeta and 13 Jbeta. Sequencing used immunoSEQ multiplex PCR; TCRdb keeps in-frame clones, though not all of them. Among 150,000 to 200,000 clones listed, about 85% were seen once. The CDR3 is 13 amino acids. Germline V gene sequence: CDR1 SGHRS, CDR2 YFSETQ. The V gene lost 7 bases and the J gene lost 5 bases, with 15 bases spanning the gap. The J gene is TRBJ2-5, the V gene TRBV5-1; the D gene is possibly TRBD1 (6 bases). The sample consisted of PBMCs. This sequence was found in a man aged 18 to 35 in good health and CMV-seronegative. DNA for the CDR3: TGCGCCAGCCAGACAGGTCGAGGGGAGACCCAGTACTTC. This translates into CASQTGRGETQYF.